The 13 T cell receptor beta chains given below trace back to one sample, sequenced in a study of lymphopenia after photon versus proton radiotherapy. The data were produced by immunoSEQ multiplex PCR, yet TCRdb's version contains in-frame clones alone and is incomplete. The sample has tens of thousands of clones, roughly nine tenths seen once. Sequenced here: peripheral blood, sampled from a patient treated with proton-based radiotherapy. These receptors were collected from a woman between 65 and 79 years old with pancreatic cancer. Some clones in this sample may be carry-over from other donors' samples.

The chain has TRBV27 and TRBJ2-3; D assignment may be TRBD1 or TRBD2 (5 bases each). CDR1 and CDR2 from the germline V gene are MNHEY and SMNVEV (reference sequence). V was clipped by 5 bases and J by 0 bases, with 12 bases between them. The CDR3 spans 15 residues. CDR3 DNA: TGTGCCAGCAGTGAAGGGACGGTGAGCACAGATACGCAGTATTTT. Translated: CASSEGTVSTDTQYF.

The chain recombines TRBV11-2 with TRBJ1-3, with 8 bases identical to TRBD1. V gave up 3 bases and J gave up 0 bases; unmatched junction bases: 4. Germline-derived CDR1 and CDR2 are SGHAT and FQNNGV. This CDR3 contains 16 residues. The CDR3 here is CASSLGQAHSGNTIYF. DNA for the CDR3: TGTGCCAGCAGCTTGGGACAGGCGCACTCTGGAAACACCATATATTTT.

J is TRBJ2-1 and V is TRBV4-3; 11 nucleotides align to TRBD2. Germline assignment: CDR1 LGHNA and CDR2 YSLEER. J lost 7 bases, V lost 1 base, and 3 bases had no gene match. There are 15 residues in the CDR3. The CDR3 here is CASSQGSGRGNEQFF. For the CDR3, the DNA is TGCGCCAGCAGCCAAGGTAGCGGGAGGGGGAATGAGCAGTTCTTC.

CDR3 residues: CASSIAGQTDEQYF. The CDR3 bases are TGTGCCAGTAGTATTGCAGGCCAGACGGACGAGCAGTACTTC. The chain links TRBV19 to TRBJ2-7, with D unresolved. The CDR3 runs 14 residues. The ends were cut back, 3 bases at V and 5 bases at J, with 14 bases in the middle. Germline CDR1 and CDR2: LNHDA and SQIVND (reference sequence).

V gene TRBV28 combines with J gene TRBJ2-5; the match to TRBD1 covers 9 bases. The CDR3 is 15 amino acids. V dropped 6 bases and J dropped 4; count of bases not matched to a gene: 9. Germline V gene sequence: CDR1 MDHEN, CDR2 SYDVKM. This CDR3 reads CASSDWTGESETQYF. DNA for the CDR3: TGTGCCAGCAGCGATTGGACAGGGGAGTCAGAGACCCAGTACTTC. Complete variable domain (other parts from reference TRBV28 and TRBJ2-5): DVKVTQSSRYLVKRTGEKVFLECVQDMDHENMFWYRQDPGLGLRLIYFSYDVKMKEKGDIPEGYSVSREKKERFSLILESASTNQTSMYLCASSDWTGESETQYFGPGTRLLVL.

V gene TRBV9 combines with J gene TRBJ2-2; either TRBD1 or TRBD2 may supply D (5 bases each). The CDR3 runs to 15 residues. V lost 5 bases to trimming and J lost 5 bases, with 16 bases between them. Germline CDR1 reads SGDLS; CDR2 reads YYNGEE. The CDR3 DNA follows: TGTGCCAGCAGTCGTGGGGGTGTTAGAACCGGGGAGCTGTTTTTT. This gives the protein CASSRGGVRTGELFF.

The rearrangement uses TRBV6-6 and TRBJ2-1, with a possible D match to TRBD1 (6 bases). V was clipped by 2 bases and J by 8 bases, with 19 bases between them. CDR1 and CDR2 from the germline V gene are MNHNY and SVGAGI (reference sequence). The CDR3 sequence is 16 residues long. The CDR3 DNA is TGTGCCAGCAGTTACCAGGGGCGCATTGAGGTCGATGAGCAGTTCTTC. Encoded protein: CASSYQGRIEVDEQFF.

The rearrangement uses TRBV5-4 and TRBJ2-1; D is unclear. This CDR3 contains 12 residues. CDR1 and CDR2 (germline): SGHNT, YYREEE (reference sequence). V lost 3 bases and J 6 bases, leaving 7 bases between the germline ends. CDR3 loop: CASSSGPNEQFF. In DNA form, the CDR3 reads TGTGCCAGCAGCTCCGGCCCCAATGAGCAGTTCTTC.

The chain employs TRBV7-2 and TRBJ1-1; 8 bases map to TRBD1. V dropped 9 bases and J dropped 4; count of bases not matched to a gene: 16. The CDR3 covers 16 residues. CDR1 is SGHTA and CDR2 is FQGNSA in the germline V gene. The CDR3 nucleotides are TGTGCCAGGACCTCCCGCAGGGGGCTTTATTGCACTGAAGCTTTCTTT. Translation gives CARTSRRGLYCTEAFF.

The V call is TRBV30, the J call TRBJ1-2; 7 nucleotides align to TRBD1. This CDR3 has 13 residues. J gave up 2 bases and V 2 bases, and 2 bases lay outside the gene matches. The germline V gene encodes CDR1 GTSNPN and CDR2 SVGIG (reference sequence). The CDR3 DNA sequence: TGTGCCTGGAGTCAACAGGGGAACTATGGCTACACCTTC. Its translation: CAWSQQGNYGYTF.

The chain couples TRBV7-2 to TRBJ2-2; no definite D call. The V and J ends lost 4 bases and 2 bases respectively, with 11 bases between them. Germline CDR1 is SGHTA and CDR2 is FQGNSA. The CDR3 contains 15 residues. DNA for the CDR3: TGTGCCAGCAGCTCCCTACTCACCAACACCGGGGAGCTGTTTTTT. It translates to CASSSLLTNTGELFF.

The table lists this clone with a count of one. The chain couples TRBV5-1 to TRBJ2-1, with TRBD1 matching over 8 bases. This CDR3 spans 18 amino acids. Germline V lookup: CDR1 SGHRS, CDR2 YFSETQ. V gave up 4 bases and J gave up 2 bases; unmatched junction bases: 14. The CDR3: CASSQQPDRAFTYNEQFF. The CDR3 nucleotides read TGCGCCAGCAGCCAACAACCGGACAGGGCCTTCACCTACAATGAGCAGTTCTTC.

The genes are TRBV5-1 and TRBJ2-2; tentatively, D is TRBD1 or TRBD2 (7 bases each). Germline V gene lookup returns CDR1 SGHRS and CDR2 YFSETQ. V lost 0 bases and J lost 0, with 15 bases in between. CDR3 length: 18 residues. CDR3 sequence: CASSLAAGTEANTGELFF. The CDR3 DNA reads as TGCGCCAGCAGCTTGGCAGCGGGGACAGAGGCGAACACCGGGGAGCTGTTTTTT.